The source of this T cell receptor (beta chain) is a study of T cell responses to AZD1222 COVID-19 vaccine. Study information: Second-dose groups at about 4 or about 12 weeks were pooled.

The method was immunoSEQ multiplex PCR; TCRdb's version includes in-frame clones alone and lacks a portion of them. Of 150,000 to 200,000 clones listed, 85% to 95% are singletons. As for this clone: The target antigen is unknown.

General observations from the study: Reportedly, close to half of spike-specific TCRs are directed against unmutated variant regions. There were vaccine-associated CD4 TCRs across spike, dominant at 160-218 and 743-854.

The sample consisted of peripheral blood, taken on day 0 of AZD1222 vaccination. This sequence was found in an adult in good health.

CDR3 sequence (DNA): TGTGCCAGCAGCCTAAACTATAATTCACCCCTCCACTTT. Protein: CASSLNYNSPLHF. This chain uses TRBV27 with TRBJ1-6; D is unclear. Germline V gives CDR1 MNHEY, CDR2 SMNVEV (reference sequence). Trimming removed 6 bases at V and 3 bases at J, with 6 bases between. The CDR3 is made up of 13 amino acids.